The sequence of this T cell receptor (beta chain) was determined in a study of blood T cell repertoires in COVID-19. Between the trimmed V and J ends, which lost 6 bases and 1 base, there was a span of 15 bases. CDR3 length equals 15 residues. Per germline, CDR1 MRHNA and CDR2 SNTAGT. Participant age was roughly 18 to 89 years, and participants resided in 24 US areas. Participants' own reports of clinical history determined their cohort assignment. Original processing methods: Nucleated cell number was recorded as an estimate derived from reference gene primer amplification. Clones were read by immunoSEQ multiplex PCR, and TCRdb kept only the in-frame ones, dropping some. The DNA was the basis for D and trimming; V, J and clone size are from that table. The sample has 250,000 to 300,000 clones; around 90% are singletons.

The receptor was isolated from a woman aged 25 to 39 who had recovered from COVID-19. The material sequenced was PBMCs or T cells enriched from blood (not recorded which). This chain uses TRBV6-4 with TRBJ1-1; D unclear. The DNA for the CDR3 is TGTGCCAGCAGCAAACGCCATGACAAGAACACTGAAGCTTTCTTT. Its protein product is CASSKRHDKNTEAFF.